Listed here is a single TCR beta chain. The antigen is not known. This sample was included in a study of PD-1 blockade in classical Hodgkin lymphoma. General observations from the study: Newly diagnosed patients had diversity similar to the baseline diversity of complete responders. Compared with baseline, CD4+ but not CD8+ TCR diversity had risen significantly by C4D1. Relapsed/refractory patients reportedly had the lowest baseline TCR diversity, below newly diagnosed patients, who were below healthy donors.

Brentuximab vedotin exposure varied among the patients, all of whom had relapsed after autologous stem cell transplantation. Per germline, CDR1 SGHTA and CDR2 FQGNSA. The V and J ends lost 0 bases and 2 bases respectively, with 13 bases between them. The CDR3 loop spans 16 amino acids. The data were produced by immunoSEQ multiplex PCR, yet TCRdb's version contains in-frame clones alone and is incomplete. Of around 65,000 clones in the sample, 85% to 90% were seen once. The chain links TRBV7-2 to TRBJ1-2, with a possible D match to TRBD1 (6 bases). The receptor was derived from a human donor with classical Hodgkin lymphoma. The material was peripheral blood mononuclear cells (PBMCs), obtained at baseline. The CDR3 here is CASSLARPRGNYGYTF. The CDR3 region has the DNA TGTGCCAGCAGCTTAGCGCGCCCCAGGGGAAACTATGGCTACACCTTC.